Listed below are T cell receptor beta chains from one sample, sequenced in a study of technical replicates of blood from a handful of donors. Using immunoSEQ multiplex PCR, the repertoire was profiled, and TCRdb retains in-frame clones only, with some absent. The table lists 95,000 to 100,000 clones, 96% of them singletons. The source material was T cells isolated from PBMCs. The receptors come from a human donor in good health. CDR3s leave out the opening cysteine and the closing phenylalanine or tryptophan. D genes are given only for firm matches.

D	V	J	CDR3
NA	TRBV28	TRBJ2-6	ASGEAGANVLT
NA	TRBV14	TRBJ1-1	ASSQVRGNTEAF
NA	TRBV10-2	TRBJ2-1	ASSEFSSRGAQF
TRBD2	TRBV7-9	TRBJ2-1	ASSSQGTSGNEQF
NA	TRBV6-1	TRBJ2-1	ASSEGVQQYNEQF
TRBD2	TRBV2	TRBJ2-5	ASSDSGLAGGPSETQY
TRBD2	TRBV5-1	TRBJ2-1	ASSYIAGGPDDEQF
NA	TRBV19	TRBJ2-5	ASSIGLRETQY
NA	TRBV9	TRBJ2-1	ASSPSGVGLYNEQF
NA	TRBV10-1	TRBJ2-1	ASSESRGINEQF
TRBD1	TRBV6-6	TRBJ2-7	ASSYGDRQY
NA	TRBV4-1	TRBJ2-1	ASSQGDSLGRDEQF
NA	TRBV19	TRBJ1-2	ASSMSGGPNYGYT
TRBD2	TRBV5-1	TRBJ2-7	ASSFGLATSYEQY
NA	TRBV2	TRBJ1-1	ASSVAPNTEAF
TRBD1	TRBV7-9	TRBJ1-2	ASSLETGGYGYT
NA	TRBV5-1	TRBJ2-7	ASSPFAGAGAYEQY
NA	TRBV2	TRBJ1-5	ASSKDSANQPQH
NA	TRBV10-3	TRBJ2-5	ATNRGVQETQY
NA	TRBV6-1	TRBJ1-1	ASSEDGRNRANTEAF
TRBD1	TRBV5-1	TRBJ2-7	ASSSGQGAQRTRDEQY
TRBD1	TRBV7-9	TRBJ2-6	ASSLVGQGGSGANVLT
NA	TRBV27	TRBJ2-7	ASSLGQGAYEQY
NA	TRBV5-1	TRBJ2-2	ASSPIPGLKTGELF
TRBD1	TRBV7-6	TRBJ2-1	ASSRDSNEQF
NA	TRBV6-5	TRBJ1-2	ASSYLGGYT
TRBD1	TRBV5-1	TRBJ1-6	ASSPGQTSPLH
TRBD1	TRBV11-3	TRBJ2-1	ASSTGQFSSYNEQF
NA	TRBV4-1	TRBJ1-3	ASSQAWLAGNTIY
TRBD2	TRBV2	TRBJ2-5	ASSETVAGGGETQY
TRBD1	TRBV7-9	TRBJ2-7	ASSSEDRVIRDEQY
NA	TRBV7-9	TRBJ2-1	ASSPTPGFYNEQF
TRBD1	TRBV2	TRBJ1-5	ASGLQGAIQPQH
TRBD1	TRBV6-4	TRBJ1-2	ASSRGTGFGGYT
TRBD2	TRBV5-4	TRBJ2-1	ASSLGLAGYNEQF
TRBD1	TRBV18	TRBJ1-1	ASSPPGQLKAF
NA	TRBV6-6	TRBJ2-1	ASSPIPLSSYNEQF
TRBD1	TRBV6-5	TRBJ1-2	ASSYADRSSNGYT
NA	TRBV7-9	TRBJ1-2	ASSLVLQDSYGYT
TRBD1	TRBV11-2	TRBJ2-4	ASSKGQGLAKAKNIQY
TRBD1	TRBV19	TRBJ2-5	ASSIDLGTGDLETQY
NA	TRBV2	TRBJ1-4	ASRPRDWQRPNEKLF
NA	TRBV6-4	TRBJ2-7	ASSDSARSYEQY
NA	TRBV12-5	TRBJ1-1	ASGLVLARNTEAF
NA	TRBV18	TRBJ2-1	ASSPPRVQGSNEQF
TRBD2	TRBV6-5	TRBJ2-2	ASRIPGGTGELF
NA	TRBV6-6	TRBJ2-4	ASSRRSILAKNIQY
NA	TRBV6-5	TRBJ1-3	ASRTRTGNTIY
NA	TRBV30	TRBJ1-2	AWSVDKGYT
NA	TRBV4-1	TRBJ2-7	ASSPGLSGAYEQY
NA	TRBV14	TRBJ2-5	ASSLDAREETQY
TRBD1	TRBV30	TRBJ1-2	AWSWTPTGIYGYT
NA	TRBV28	TRBJ2-1	ASSFLVLPSVEQF
NA	TRBV6-1	TRBJ2-7	ASSLSSAGSYEQY